This T cell receptor beta chain was profiled in a study of T cell repertoires in ileal Crohn's disease. Study context: Roughly 40% were active smokers at surgery; median disease duration was around 8 years. MI samples are biopsies from the surgical specimen's proximal margin. Overall study findings and caveats: Sorted CD8 T cells held more high-frequency clones than CD4. Compared with non-smokers, active smokers at surgery showed more clonal expansions.

V lost 3 bases to trimming and J lost 4 bases, with 13 bases between them. Germline V gene lookup returns CDR1 SGDLS and CDR2 YYNGEE. The CDR3 consists of 14 residues. About this clone: Its antigen is unidentified.

Data came from immunoSEQ multiplex PCR; TCRdb stores just in-frame clones and leaves some out. The sample holds over 7,000 clones, 72% seen once. The time point was: proximal margin of the surgical specimen (macroscopically non-inflamed). The rearrangement uses TRBV9 and TRBJ1-1; a weak D match, TRBD1 (6 bases). The sequence derives from an adult with Crohn's disease. The sequenced sample was ileal tissue. Written as DNA, the CDR3 is TGTGCCAGCAGCGCTCAACAGGGACTCACTGAAGCTTTCTTT. Its translation is CASSAQQGLTEAFF.